This is a list of T cell receptor beta chains from one sample in a study of siplizumab effects on memory and regulatory T cells. The method was immunoSEQ multiplex PCR; TCRdb's version includes in-frame clones alone and lacks a portion of them. The profile covers roughly 120,000 clones, with approximately 94% appearing a single time and under 2% taken by the ten largest. Input material: non-Treg CD4+ T cells sorted from blood. Receptors originate from a human donor in good health. Both conserved end residues are part of each CDR3. Each record gives: J gene, clone size, D gene, V gene, CDR3 protein, CDR3 DNA. D genes are given only for firm matches. The size field is filled for only some rows; it gives once, few, many or a size class.

TRBJ2-3	NA	NA	TRBV6-5	CASSYSEHIPDTQYF	TGTGCCAGCAGTTACTCGGAGCATATTCCAGATACGCAGTATTTT
TRBJ2-5	NA	NA	TRBV7-9	CASSPPTLETQYF	TGTGCCAGCAGCCCCCCGACACTAGAGACCCAGTACTTC
TRBJ1-3	NA	NA	TRBV4-1	CASSQVGYLGNTIYF	TGCGCCAGCAGCCAAGTCGGATATCTTGGAAACACCATATATTTT
TRBJ1-5	few	NA	TRBV25-1	CASSEDGNQPQHF	TGTGCCAGCAGTGAGGACGGCAATCAGCCCCAGCATTTT
TRBJ1-2	NA	NA	TRBV2	CASSEGFLGSGYTF	TGTGCCAGCAGTGAAGGCTTCCTCGGGAGTGGCTACACCTTC
TRBJ1-1	NA	NA	TRBV6-1	CASTSGATNTEAFF	TGTGCCAGCACGTCAGGGGCGACGAACACTGAAGCTTTCTTT
TRBJ2-5	NA	TRBD1	TRBV5-1	CASSTRPTGAGETQYF	TGCGCCAGCAGCACAAGACCTACAGGGGCGGGAGAGACCCAGTACTTC
TRBJ1-5	NA	NA	TRBV9	CASSSDGARNQPQHF	TGTGCCAGCTCCTCTGATGGGGCTCGCAATCAGCCCCAGCATTTT
TRBJ2-1	NA	NA	TRBV13	CASSLVGRLAEREGAYNEQFF	TGTGCCAGCAGCTTAGTAGGGCGACTAGCCGAGAGAGAGGGGGCCTACAATGAGCAGTTCTTC
TRBJ1-2	NA	NA	TRBV28	CASSGGGYGYTF	TGTGCCAGCAGTGGGGGAGGCTATGGCTACACCTTC
TRBJ1-2	NA	NA	TRBV28	CASSFSGSGYTF	TGTGCCAGCAGTTTTTCGGGAAGCGGCTACACCTTC
TRBJ2-2	NA	NA	TRBV5-4	CASSLDRVGAGELFF	TGTGCCAGCAGCTTGGACAGGGTAGGCGCCGGGGAGCTGTTTTTT
TRBJ1-4	NA	TRBD1	TRBV6-1	CASRRGTDDEKLFF	TGTGCCAGCAGAAGAGGGACAGATGATGAAAAACTGTTTTTT
TRBJ2-7	NA	NA	TRBV18	CASSPRQDTYEQYF	TGTGCCAGCTCACCAAGACAGGACACCTACGAGCAGTACTTC
TRBJ1-1	NA	NA	TRBV29-1	CSVDFFGQRTEAFF	TGCAGCGTTGACTTTTTTGGCCAGCGAACTGAAGCTTTCTTT
TRBJ2-5	NA	NA	TRBV7-2	CASSRQRTEETQYF	TGTGCCAGCAGCAGACAGAGGACGGAAGAGACCCAGTACTTC
TRBJ1-2	NA	NA	TRBV4-1	CASSLPEWGKLDGYTF	TGCGCCAGCAGCCTGCCTGAGTGGGGGAAACTGGATGGCTACACCTTC
TRBJ2-7	NA	NA	TRBV25-1	CASSESGFSYEQYF	TGTGCCAGCAGTGAATCGGGGTTCTCCTACGAGCAGTACTTC
TRBJ2-7	NA	NA	TRBV19	CASRTQASYEQYF	TGTGCCAGTAGGACCCAGGCCTCCTACGAGCAGTACTTC
TRBJ2-7	NA	NA	TRBV10-1	CASSESRGIGF	TGCGCCAGCAGTGAGTCAAGGGGCATTGGCTTC
TRBJ1-6	NA	NA	TRBV5-1	CASSLYEGGNSPLHF	TGCGCCAGCAGCTTGTACGAGGGTGGTAATTCACCCCTCCACTTT
TRBJ1-3	NA	NA	TRBV5-4	CASSFSRGNTIYF	TGTGCCAGCAGTTTCAGCAGGGGAAACACCATATATTTT
TRBJ2-7	NA	NA	TRBV19	CASLGTEPYEQYF	TGTGCCAGTCTGGGCACCGAGCCCTACGAGCAGTACTTC
TRBJ2-5	NA	NA	TRBV27	CASSSHTQETQYF	TGTGCCAGCAGTTCGCACACCCAAGAGACCCAGTACTTC
TRBJ2-1	NA	TRBD1	TRBV5-4	CASSLGTGVYNEQFF	TGTGCCAGCAGCTTGGGGACAGGGGTTTACAATGAGCAGTTCTTC
TRBJ2-7	NA	TRBD2	TRBV11-1	CASSESLAGPYEQYF	TGTGCCAGCAGCGAAAGCCTAGCGGGACCCTACGAGCAGTACTTC
TRBJ1-5	NA	NA	TRBV6-6	CASSYYDISQPQHF	TGTGCCAGCAGTTACTACGACATCTCTCAGCCCCAGCATTTT
TRBJ2-3	NA	TRBD1	TRBV6-5	CASSPGTVTDTQYF	TGTGCCAGCAGCCCCGGGACAGTTACTGATACGCAGTATTTT
TRBJ2-5	NA	NA	TRBV19	CASSKAGAGRETQYF	TGTGCCAGTAGTAAGGCGGGGGCCGGCCGCGAGACCCAGTACTTC
TRBJ1-6	NA	NA	TRBV6-1	CASSESPAGGHSPLHF	TGTGCCAGCAGTGAGTCCCCCGCGGGGGGTCACTCACCCCTCCACTTT
TRBJ2-5	NA	NA	TRBV20-1	CSGKGQETQYF	TGCAGTGGTAAGGGACAAGAGACCCAGTACTTC
TRBJ2-7	NA	TRBD2	TRBV19	CASREGLAEVYEQYF	TGTGCCAGTAGGGAGGGACTAGCGGAAGTCTACGAGCAGTACTTC
TRBJ1-1	NA	TRBD1	TRBV4-1	CASSQDGTGVSTEAFF	TGCGCCAGCAGCCAAGACGGGACAGGGGTGTCCACTGAAGCTTTCTTT
TRBJ2-5	NA	TRBD1	TRBV18	CASTPGQGGETQYF	TGTGCCAGCACCCCGGGACAGGGAGGGGAGACCCAGTACTTC
TRBJ2-7	NA	NA	TRBV19	CASSTGSTGAYEQYF	TGTGCCAGTAGTACCGGGTCGACTGGCGCCTACGAGCAGTACTTC
TRBJ2-5	NA	NA	TRBV19	CASSRTGVGDQYF	TGTGCCAGTAGTAGGACCGGGGTGGGAGACCAGTACTTC
TRBJ2-7	NA	TRBD2	TRBV7-2	CASSTGLKYEQYF	TGTGCCAGCAGCACGGGACTAAAATACGAGCAGTACTTC
TRBJ1-1	NA	TRBD1	TRBV6-5	CASSPRTGTGSRAFF	TGTGCCAGCAGTCCCCGAACCGGGACAGGGTCGAGAGCTTTCTTT
TRBJ1-2	NA	NA	TRBV6-1	CASSEGLFYGYTF	TGTGCCAGCAGTGAAGGACTTTTCTATGGCTACACCTTC
TRBJ2-7	NA	NA	TRBV18	CASSPPGVTGEEQYF	TGTGCCAGCTCACCTCCGGGGGTTACAGGGGAAGAGCAGTACTTC
TRBJ1-1	NA	TRBD1	TRBV18	CASSRGTGEGTEAFF	TGTGCCAGCTCGCGTGGGACAGGGGAGGGAACTGAAGCTTTCTTT
TRBJ2-3	NA	NA	TRBV18	CASSPSGGDTQYF	TGTGCCAGCTCACCAAGTGGGGGGGATACGCAGTATTTT
TRBJ1-2	NA	TRBD1	TRBV7-8	CASSLQGASYGYTF	TGTGCCAGCAGCTTACAGGGGGCAAGCTATGGCTACACCTTC
TRBJ2-3	NA	NA	TRBV9	CASSVESLTDTQYF	TGTGCCAGCAGCGTAGAATCACTCACAGATACGCAGTATTTT